This section outlines one T cell receptor beta chain sequence together with its context. These data come from a study of blood T cell repertoires in COVID-19. This CDR3 is built from 13 residues. Per germline, CDR1 LGHNA and CDR2 YSLEER. J lost 4 bases, V lost 4 bases, and 1 base had no gene match. Patients at the Seattle site were enrolled during active infection and followed longitudinally. Original processing notes: It was from reference gene primer amplification that nucleated cell counts were estimated. Produced via immunoSEQ multiplex PCR; TCRdb's table is partial and in-frame only. For V, J and clone size, that table is used; D and trimming come from the DNA. The repertoire holds about 410,000 clones, with 89% as singletons.

The genes are TRBV4-3 and TRBJ2-1, with 7 bases aligning to TRBD2. Sequenced sample: peripheral blood. The origin of this receptor is a woman in her thirties or forties with COVID-19, enrolled during active disease. This CDR3 is CASSLSGYNEQFF. CDR3 in DNA: TGCGCCAGCAGCCTTAGCGGGTACAATGAGCAGTTCTTC.